These 16 T cell receptor beta chains were sequenced from one sample in a study of graft-versus-host responses after intestinal transplantation. The repertoire was sequenced with immunoSEQ multiplex PCR; TCRdb's copy has only in-frame clones and lacks some. The table records about 25,000 clones, just under 95% of them present only once. The sample was PBMCs, taken around 29 days after intestinal transplant. Receptor source: a human patient who received an intestinal transplant, so some T cells may come from the graft donor.

In the case of this clone: The junction departs from the called germline gene at one end, perhaps through a read error. V and J are TRBV28 and TRBJ2-3; 13 nucleotides line up with TRBD2. The CDR3 totals 15 residues. Germline V gene lookup returns CDR1 MDHEN and CDR2 SYDVKM. The CDR3 DNA reads as TGTGCCAGCCGTTTAACTAGCGGGAGGGGAGATACGCAGTATTTT. It is translated as CASRLTSGRGDTQYF.

The rearrangement joins TRBV5-6 to TRBJ1-3, with D tentatively TRBD1 (6 bases). This CDR3 spans 17 amino acids. CDR1 SGHDT and CDR2 YYEEEE come from the germline V gene. The V gene lost 0 bases and the J gene lost 3 bases, with 16 bases spanning the gap. The CDR3 region is CASSLETGPGDGNTIYF. In DNA form, the CDR3 reads TGTGCCAGCAGCTTGGAGACCGGGCCAGGGGATGGAAACACCATATATTTT. Complete variable domain (other parts from reference TRBV5-6 and TRBJ1-3): DAGVTQSPTHLIKTRGQQVTLRCSPKSGHDTVSWYQQALGQGPQFIFQYYEEEERQRGNFPDRFSGHQFPNYSSELNVNALLLGDSALYLCASSLETGPGDGNTIYFGEGSWLTVV.

J is TRBJ2-7 and V is TRBV6-1; D may be TRBD1 (6 bases). Per germline, CDR1 MNHNS and CDR2 SASEGT. The CDR3 covers 15 residues. V gave up 2 bases and J gave up 4 bases, with 15 bases separating them. CDR3 loop: CASSEYVQGGYEQYF. The CDR3 coding sequence is TGTGCCAGCAGTGAATATGTTCAAGGGGGATACGAGCAGTACTTC.

The DNA for the CDR3 is TGTGCCAGCAGTTTAAGGACAGGGGGCGGGGAGACCCAGTACTTC. Protein product: CASSLRTGGGETQYF. This chain joins TRBV27 and TRBJ2-5; the match to TRBD1 covers 11 bases. After removal of 2 bases from V and 5 bases from J, the junction contained 4 bases not matched to a gene. CDR3 length: 15 residues. In germline, CDR1 is MNHEY, CDR2 SMNVEV (reference sequence).

The rearrangement uses TRBV27 and TRBJ1-6; D is uncertain. The CDR3 is 13 residues long. Germline V lookup: CDR1 MNHEY, CDR2 SMNVEV (reference sequence). The ends were cut back, 5 bases at V and 5 bases at J, with 7 bases in the middle. CDR3 sequence reads: CASSRQDNSPLHF. In DNA form, the CDR3 reads TGTGCCAGCAGTAGGCAAGATAATTCACCCCTCCACTTT.

V gene TRBV4-1 combines with J gene TRBJ2-3; D possibly corresponds to TRBD2 (6 bases). This CDR3 contains 15 residues. Germline V gene data show CDR1 as MGHRA and CDR2 as YSYEKL. Trimming pared 4 bases from V and 1 base from J, leaving 12 bases between. This CDR3 reads CASSPLAERTDTQYF. In DNA form, the CDR3 reads TGCGCCAGCAGCCCTTTAGCGGAACGCACAGATACGCAGTATTTT.

This clone has a single count. The V and J genes are TRBV27 and TRBJ2-1; no definite D call. The CDR3 extends over 17 amino acids. Germline CDR1 and CDR2: MNHEY and SMNVEV (reference sequence). With 7 bases removed from V and 2 bases from J, the gap between germline ends came to 21 bases. The CDR3 spells CASKFHPSRTPYNEQFF. The CDR3 nucleotides read TGTGCCAGCAAATTCCATCCCTCTAGAACCCCCTACAATGAGCAGTTCTTC.

The chain uses TRBV6-1 and TRBJ1-2, with 10 bases matching TRBD1. The CDR3 is 17 residues long. Germline V lookup: CDR1 MNHNS, CDR2 SASEGT. The junction had 8 bases not matched to a gene; V was cut back by 2 bases and J by 2 bases. The CDR3, as DNA: TGTGCCAGCAGTGAATGGGGGACAGGGGAGAGGAACTATGGCTACACCTTC. Protein: CASSEWGTGERNYGYTF.

The chain combines TRBV18 with TRBJ2-7; D unresolved. The CDR3 is 15 amino acids. Germline V lookup: CDR1 KGHSH, CDR2 LQKENI. V lost 3 bases, J lost 6 bases, and 18 bases lay in between. CDR3 nucleotide sequence: TGTGCCAGCTCACCGTTTGTGAACGACCCTGGCGAGCAGTACTTC. Translated, it gives CASSPFVNDPGEQYF.

The V and J genes are TRBV7-6 and TRBJ2-7; tentatively, D is TRBD2 (5 bases). In germline, CDR1 is SGHVS, CDR2 FNYEAQ. The V gene lost 5 bases and the J gene lost 0 bases, with 14 bases spanning the gap. The CDR3 spans 15 residues. The CDR3 loop reads CASSLRTGSSYEQYF. The CDR3, as DNA: TGTGCCAGCAGCCTCCGGACTGGGAGCTCCTACGAGCAGTACTTC. The whole variable domain, remainder taken from reference TRBV7-6 and TRBJ2-7, is GAGVSQSPRYKVTKRGQDVALRCDPISGHVSLYWYRQALGQGPEFLTYFNYEAQQDKSGLPNDRFSAERPEGSISTLTIQRTEQRDSAMYRCASSLRTGSSYEQYFGPGTRLTVT.

The chain combines TRBV6-6 with TRBJ2-3; 7 nucleotides agree with TRBD2. The CDR3 contains 13 residues. Trimming took 7 bases from V and 2 from J; bases not matched to a gene: 3. CDR1 and CDR2 (germline): MNHNY, SVGAGI (reference sequence). The CDR3: CASNAGVTDTQYF. The CDR3 DNA sequence: TGTGCCAGCAACGCGGGAGTCACAGATACGCAGTATTTT.

In its sample, this clone was seen once. This sequence joins TRBV5-1 and TRBJ2-3, with TRBD1 as a possible D gene (6 bases). CDR1 is SGHRS, CDR2 YFSETQ, per germline. Trimming took off 2 bases at V and 1 base at J, with 20 bases between the two ends. The CDR3 length is 18 residues. CDR3 amino acids: CASSLDTRQVFGTDTQYF. As DNA, the CDR3 is TGCGCCAGCAGCTTAGACACCAGACAGGTCTTTGGCACAGATACGCAGTATTTT.

The chain has TRBV7-2 and TRBJ1-3; D not certain. Trimming took off 7 bases at V and 0 bases at J, with 19 bases between the two ends. This CDR3 has 17 amino acids. The V gene's germline CDR1 is SGHTA and CDR2 FQGNSA. The chain's CDR3 is CASTKVDTSYSGNTIYF. Written as DNA, the CDR3 is TGTGCCAGCACGAAGGTTGACACCTCCTACTCTGGAAACACCATATATTTT.

CDR3 amino acids: CASRDRVMGMETQYF. CDR3 nucleotides: TGCGCCAGCCGGGACAGGGTCATGGGTATGGAGACCCAGTACTTC. V and J are TRBV10-2 and TRBJ2-5; 9 bases map to TRBD1. After removal of 8 bases from V and 5 bases from J, the junction contained 12 bases not matched to a gene. The CDR3 extends over 15 amino acids. Germline assignment: CDR1 WSHSY and CDR2 SAAADI.

The chain carries TRBV6-5 and TRBJ1-1; TRBD1 matches at 7 bases. CDR1 is MNHEY, CDR2 SVGAGI, per germline. Trimming took 5 bases from V and 7 from J; bases not matched to a gene: 10. The CDR3 has 14 residues. The CDR3 spells CASSQYTGVDEAFF. Written as DNA, the CDR3 is TGTGCCAGCAGTCAATATACAGGGGTGGATGAAGCTTTCTTT.

The CDR3 is CASRGGPSNQPQHF. CDR3 nucleotide sequence: TGTGCCAGTAGAGGGGGGCCTAGCAATCAGCCCCAGCATTTT. The chain uses TRBV19 and TRBJ1-5, with D tentatively TRBD1 (6 bases). Trimming stripped 6 bases from V and 0 bases from J, with 9 bases between. The CDR3 covers 14 residues. From germline, CDR1 is LNHDA and CDR2 SQIVND (reference sequence).